This TCR beta chain originates from a study of shared clonotypes between healthy human individuals. TCRdb keeps only in-frame clones here, not all; method: immunoSEQ multiplex PCR. This table has 950,000 to 1,200,000 clones, approximately 80% appearing once. Division of CD4+ cells produced a CD45RA+ naive subset and a CD45RA-negative memory subset. This CDR3 has 19 residues. CDR1 is GTSNPN, CDR2 SVGIG, per germline (reference sequence). J lost 4 bases, V lost 1 base, and 11 bases had no gene match. The TCR sequence derives from a young man in good health. Some clones in this sample may be carry-over from other donors' samples. This chain links TRBV30 with TRBJ2-1, with TRBD2 matching over 15 bases. The specimen sequenced was memory CD4+ T cells from PBMCs. As to subset: CD45RA-negative fraction. The CDR3: CAWSGRGPGLAGGYNEQFF. CDR3 nucleotides: TGTGCCTGGAGTGGCCGGGGACCGGGACTAGCGGGAGGTTACAATGAGCAGTTCTTC.